This TCR beta chain was profiled in a study of neurological immune-mediated disorders. Study-level results: No sharing of CDR3 amino acid sequences was observed among expanded clones across subjects, suggesting private repertoires in all groups. While HTLV-1-associated myelopathy showed the greatest TCR clonal expansion, multiple sclerosis showed the least, falling below healthy controls.

Sample time point: technical triplicate 2. PBMCs numbering 2 million and stored at -80 C yielded the unsorted libraries. In its sample, this clonotype was seen many times. Its specificity is unknown. V lost 1 base and J lost 1, with 10 bases in between. This CDR3 is built from 15 residues. Germline assignment: CDR1 SGHTS and CDR2 YDEGEE. The cDNA was produced through 5'RACE with 10-nucleotide random UMIs. TCRdb reprocessed the 5' RACE reads with MiXCR, giving one entry per CDR3 protein. Altogether about 59,000 distinct CDR3 sequences are present, approximately 25% being singletons, with the ten largest covering about 4.6%.

The source of this sequence is a man between 60 and 75 years old with HTLV-1-associated myelopathy (HAM/TSP). The J gene is TRBJ2-3, the V gene TRBV5-8; D is unclear. The sample was PBMCs. For the CDR3, the DNA is TGTGCCAGCAGCTTGCCCGGTATCGGCACAGATACGCAGTATTTT. It translates to CASSLPGIGTDTQYF.